The 9 T cell receptor beta chains presented below share a single source sample, sequenced in a study of cytomegalovirus exposure and HLA in healthy donors. The PCR made use of 60 Vbeta and 13 Jbeta primers. Using immunoSEQ multiplex PCR, the repertoire was profiled, and TCRdb retains in-frame clones only, with some absent. In the table there are 150,000 to 200,000 clones, roughly 82% of which are singletons. Sequenced input: PBMCs. The origin of the receptors is a girl aged 5-17 years in good health and CMV-seropositive.

This clone has a handful of counts. V is TRBV5-1 and J is TRBJ1-2, with TRBD1 matching 7 bases. The CDR3 loop spans 17 amino acids. Germline CDR1 reads SGHRS; CDR2 reads YFSETQ. V lost 4 bases and J lost 4; bases outside the gene matches: 16. CDR3 in amino acids: CASSPGQLEIYSYGYTF. As DNA, the CDR3 is TGCGCCAGCAGCCCGGGACAGCTCGAGATTTATTCCTATGGCTACACCTTC.

The chain links TRBV21-1 to TRBJ2-1; the table gives TRBD2 as D, unverified against the DNA. TRBV21-1 is designated a pseudogene. The CDR3 is 16 residues long. DNA of the CDR3: TGTGCCAGCACCCAAAGGGCAGAACTAGTATGTGGGTACCCGTTCTTC. This codes for CASTQRAELVCGYPFF.

The chain carries TRBV27 and TRBJ2-5; D remains unclear. The CDR3 runs 15 residues. Germline loops: CDR1 MNHEY, CDR2 SMNVEV (reference sequence). Between the trimmed V and J ends, which lost 1 base and 0 bases, there was a span of 9 bases. CDR3 DNA sequence: TGTGCCAGCAGTTTATTCGAGGATTACCAAGAGACCCAGTACTTC. This encodes CASSLFEDYQETQYF.

This clone occurred a few times. This sequence joins TRBV28 and TRBJ2-5; 7 bases map to TRBD1. The V gene's germline CDR1 is MDHEN and CDR2 SYDVKM. The CDR3 runs to 16 residues. Trimming cost V 5 bases and J 2 bases; bases outside gene matches: 11. CDR3 sequence: CASSPQTDRTQETQYF. The CDR3 DNA reads TGTGCCAGCAGTCCCCAGACGGACAGGACGCAAGAGACCCAGTACTTC.

Of note for this clone: The CDR3 carries no conserved terminal phenylalanine or tryptophan, so it likely arises from a read error. The DNA is left out, because the CDR3 cannot be placed on it with certainty; the CDR3 is given as TCRdb lists it. The rearrangement uses TRBV7-9 and TRBJ2-7; the table names TRBD1, a call not compared with the DNA. The CDR3 region is 14 residues in length, termini included. Germline CDR1 reads SEHNR; CDR2 reads FQNEAQ (reference sequence). The CDR3: CASSLVGAPLPHFL.

V and J are TRBV7-9 and TRBJ2-7, with TRBD2 as a possible D gene (5 bases). V gave up 1 base and J gave up 5 bases, with 9 bases separating them. Germline loops: CDR1 SEHNR, CDR2 FQNEAQ (reference sequence). This CDR3 is built from 13 residues. In DNA form, the CDR3 reads TGTGCCAGCAGCTTAGGGCTAGCAAACGAGCAGTACTTC. Translation: CASSLGLANEQYF. Using reference TRBV7-9 and TRBJ2-7 for the parts outside the CDR3, the full variable domain is DTGVSQNPRHKITKRGQNVTFRCDPISEHNRLYWYRQTLGQGPEFLTYFQNEAQLEKSRLLSDRFSAERPKGSFSTLEIQRTEQGDSAMYLCASSLGLANEQYFGPGTRLTVT.

This chain joins TRBV19 and TRBJ2-3; D unclear. CDR1 and CDR2 from the germline V gene are LNHDA and SQIVND (reference sequence). The CDR3 contains 15 residues. V was cut by 0 bases and J by 3 bases, with 10 bases left in between. CDR3 coding DNA: TGTGCCAGTAGTATAGATCGGCTAGAAACAGATACGCAGTATTTT. It specifies CASSIDRLETDTQYF.

The chain combines TRBV28 with TRBJ2-5; D may be TRBD2 (5 bases). This CDR3 is built from 14 residues. Per the germline V gene, CDR1 is MDHEN and CDR2 is SYDVKM. Trimming cost V 3 bases and J 4 bases, with 12 bases left between them. The CDR3 is CASSFVGDRETQYF. CDR3 nucleotides: TGTGCCAGCAGTTTTGTCGGGGATAGAGAGACCCAGTACTTC.

The V and J genes are TRBV2 and TRBJ2-1, with D possibly matching TRBD2 (6 bases). Trimming took off 7 bases at V and 2 bases at J, with 15 bases between the two ends. The CDR3 is made up of 15 amino acids. CDR1 is SNHLY, CDR2 FYNNEI, per germline. CDR3 in DNA: TGTGCCAGCACCCCGGAAGGGAGGACCTACAATGAGCAGTTCTTC. Protein product: CASTPEGRTYNEQFF.